This T cell receptor (beta chain) was sequenced for a study of blood T cell repertoires in COVID-19. Study overall: PBMCs, B-cell-depleted T cells, or T cells were the source of the cDNA or gDNA that made up the material.

Trimming took off 3 bases at V and 4 bases at J, with 7 bases between the two ends. Germline values: CDR1 KGHSH, CDR2 LQKENI. The CDR3 is made up of 13 amino acids. The protocol was immunoSEQ multiplex PCR, while the TCRdb copy is restricted to in-frame clones and leaves out a portion. This table has over 150,000 clones, 60% to 80% appearing once. This chain connects TRBV18 to TRBJ1-5, with D possibly being TRBD1 (5 bases). The receptor was derived from a woman aged 65 to 85 with acute or convalescent COVID-19. The sequencing sample was made of peripheral blood. The CDR3 protein is CASSPTVNQPQHF. The CDR3 DNA follows: TGTGCCAGCTCACCGACAGTTAATCAGCCCCAGCATTTT.